This T cell receptor beta chain came from a study of blood T cell repertoires in COVID-19. At the level of the study: Researchers got acute and convalescent COVID-19 samples from the United States, Italy and Spain. T cells, B-cell-depleted T cells, or PBMCs provided the cDNA or gDNA that served as material.

In the authors' workflow: Reference gene primer amplification gave estimated nucleated cell counts. The method was immunoSEQ multiplex PCR; TCRdb's version includes in-frame clones alone and lacks a portion of them. V and J calls plus clone size are reproduced from that table; the DNA served to infer D and trimming. Of roughly 60,000 clones listed, 87% are singletons. The trim removed 4 bases at V and 0 bases at J, leaving 8 bases unmatched. The CDR3 is 16 amino acids. Germline V CDR1 and CDR2: SGHRS, YFSETQ. The chain employs TRBV5-1 and TRBJ2-3; 7 bases match TRBD2. This clonotype was obtained from a human donor with acute or convalescent COVID-19. The donor label of this sample is uncertain. Sequenced: peripheral blood. The CDR3 reads CASSPFAGDSTDTQYF. CDR3 coding DNA: TGCGCCAGCAGCCCCTTCGCGGGGGATAGCACAGATACGCAGTATTTT.